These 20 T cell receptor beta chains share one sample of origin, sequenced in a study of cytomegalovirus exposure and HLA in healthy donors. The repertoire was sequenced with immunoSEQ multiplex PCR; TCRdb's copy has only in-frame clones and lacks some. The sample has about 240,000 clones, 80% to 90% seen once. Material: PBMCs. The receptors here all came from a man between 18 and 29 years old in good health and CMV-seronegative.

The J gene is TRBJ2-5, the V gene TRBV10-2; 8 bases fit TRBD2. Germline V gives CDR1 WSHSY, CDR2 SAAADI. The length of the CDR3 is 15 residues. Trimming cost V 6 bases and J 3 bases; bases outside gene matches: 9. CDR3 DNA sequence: TGCGCCAGCAGCCCTCCCGGGGGGGCGGAAGAGACCCAGTACTTC. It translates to CASSPPGGAEETQYF.

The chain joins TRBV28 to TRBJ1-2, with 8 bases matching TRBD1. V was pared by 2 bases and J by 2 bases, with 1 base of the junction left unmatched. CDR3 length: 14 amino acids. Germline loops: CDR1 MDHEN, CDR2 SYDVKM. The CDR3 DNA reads TGTGCCAGCAGTTTACCAGGGGGCAACTATGGCTACACCTTC. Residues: CASSLPGGNYGYTF.

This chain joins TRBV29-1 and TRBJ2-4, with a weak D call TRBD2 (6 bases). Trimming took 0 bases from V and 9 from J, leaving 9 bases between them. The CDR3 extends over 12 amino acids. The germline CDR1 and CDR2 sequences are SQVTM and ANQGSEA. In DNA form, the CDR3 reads TGCAGCGTTGAAGATTCGGAGGGCATTCAGTACTTC. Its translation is CSVEDSEGIQYF.

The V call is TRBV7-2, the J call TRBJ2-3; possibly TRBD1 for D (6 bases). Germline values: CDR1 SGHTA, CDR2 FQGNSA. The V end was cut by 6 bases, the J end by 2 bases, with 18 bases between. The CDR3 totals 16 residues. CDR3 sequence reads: CASRSWGQWVTDTQYF. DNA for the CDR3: TGTGCCAGCAGGTCGTGGGGGCAGTGGGTCACAGATACGCAGTATTTT.

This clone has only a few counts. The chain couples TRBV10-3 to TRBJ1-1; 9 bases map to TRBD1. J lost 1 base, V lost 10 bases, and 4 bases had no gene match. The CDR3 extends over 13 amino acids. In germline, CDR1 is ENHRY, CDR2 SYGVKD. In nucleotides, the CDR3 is TGTGCCACCAAGACAGGGGGGAACACTGAAGCTTTCTTT. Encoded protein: CATKTGGNTEAFF.

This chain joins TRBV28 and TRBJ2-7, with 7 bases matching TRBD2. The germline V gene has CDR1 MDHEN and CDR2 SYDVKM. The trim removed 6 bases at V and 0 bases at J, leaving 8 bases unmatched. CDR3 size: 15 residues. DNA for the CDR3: TGTGCCAGCAGAGAGGGACTATTCAGCTCCTACGAGCAGTACTTC. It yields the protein CASREGLFSSYEQYF. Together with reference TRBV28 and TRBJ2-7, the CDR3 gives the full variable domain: DVKVTQSSRYLVKRTGEKVFLECVQDMDHENMFWYRQDPGLGLRLIYFSYDVKMKEKGDIPEGYSVSREKKERFSLILESASTNQTSMYLCASREGLFSSYEQYFGPGTRLTVT.

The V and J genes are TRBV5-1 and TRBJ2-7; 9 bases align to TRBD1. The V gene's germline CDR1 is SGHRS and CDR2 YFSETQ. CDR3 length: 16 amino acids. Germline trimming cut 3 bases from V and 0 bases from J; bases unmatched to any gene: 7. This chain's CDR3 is CASSSWTGESSYEQYF. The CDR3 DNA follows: TGCGCCAGCAGCTCCTGGACAGGGGAGAGCTCCTACGAGCAGTACTTC. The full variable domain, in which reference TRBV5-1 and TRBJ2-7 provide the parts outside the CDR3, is KAGVTQTPRYLIKTRGQQVTLSCSPISGHRSVSWYQQTPGQGLQFLFEYFSETQRNKGNFPGRFSGRQFSNSRSEMNVSTLELGDSALYLCASSSWTGESSYEQYFGPGTRLTVT.

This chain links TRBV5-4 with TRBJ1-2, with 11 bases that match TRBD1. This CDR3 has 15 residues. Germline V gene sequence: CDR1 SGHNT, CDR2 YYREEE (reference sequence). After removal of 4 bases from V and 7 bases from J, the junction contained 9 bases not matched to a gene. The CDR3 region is CASSGRDRGAGGYTF. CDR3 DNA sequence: TGTGCCAGCAGCGGCCGGGACAGGGGGGCTGGTGGCTACACCTTC.

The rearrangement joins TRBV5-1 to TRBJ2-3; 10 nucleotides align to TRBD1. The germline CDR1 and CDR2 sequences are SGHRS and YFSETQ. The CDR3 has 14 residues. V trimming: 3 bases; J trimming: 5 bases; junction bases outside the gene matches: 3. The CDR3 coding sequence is TGCGCCAGCAGCTCGGGACAGGGGCTAGATACGCAGTATTTT. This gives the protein CASSSGQGLDTQYF.

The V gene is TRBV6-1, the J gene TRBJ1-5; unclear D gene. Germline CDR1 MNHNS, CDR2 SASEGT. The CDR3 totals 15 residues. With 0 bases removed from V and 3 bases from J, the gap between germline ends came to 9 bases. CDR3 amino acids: CASSEAHSLNQPQHF. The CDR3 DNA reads TGTGCCAGCAGTGAAGCGCACAGCCTCAATCAGCCCCAGCATTTT.

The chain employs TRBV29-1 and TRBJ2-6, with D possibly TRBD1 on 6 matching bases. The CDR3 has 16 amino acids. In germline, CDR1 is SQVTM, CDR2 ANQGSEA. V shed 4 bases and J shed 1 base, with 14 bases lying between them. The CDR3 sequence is CSVGQEAVSGANVLTF. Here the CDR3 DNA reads TGCAGCGTTGGACAGGAGGCCGTTTCTGGGGCCAACGTCCTGACTTTC.

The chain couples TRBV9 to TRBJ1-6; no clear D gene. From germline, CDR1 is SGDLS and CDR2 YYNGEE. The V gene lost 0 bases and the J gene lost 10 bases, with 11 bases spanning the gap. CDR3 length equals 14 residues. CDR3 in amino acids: CASSVGGGGSPLHF. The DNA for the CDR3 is TGTGCCAGCAGCGTAGGCGGAGGTGGGTCACCCCTCCACTTT.

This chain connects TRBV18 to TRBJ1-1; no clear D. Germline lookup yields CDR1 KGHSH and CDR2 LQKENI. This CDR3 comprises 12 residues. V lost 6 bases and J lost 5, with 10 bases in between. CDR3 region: CASSLLRTEAFF. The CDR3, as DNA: TGTGCCAGCTCGCTCTTGAGAACTGAAGCTTTCTTT.

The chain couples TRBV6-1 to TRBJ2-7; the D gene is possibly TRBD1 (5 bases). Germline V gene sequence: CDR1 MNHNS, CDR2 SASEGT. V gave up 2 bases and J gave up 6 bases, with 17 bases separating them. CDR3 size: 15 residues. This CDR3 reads CASSELRDSYGEQYF. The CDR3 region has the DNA TGTGCCAGCAGTGAACTTCGCGACAGCTATGGCGAGCAGTACTTC.

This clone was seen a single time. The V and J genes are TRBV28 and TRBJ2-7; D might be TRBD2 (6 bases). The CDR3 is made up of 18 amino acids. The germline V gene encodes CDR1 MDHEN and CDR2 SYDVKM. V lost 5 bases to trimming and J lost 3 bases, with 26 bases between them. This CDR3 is CASSIPSTGLRADYEQYF. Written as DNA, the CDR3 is TGTGCCAGCAGTATACCCAGTACGGGACTCAGGGCCGACTACGAGCAGTACTTC.

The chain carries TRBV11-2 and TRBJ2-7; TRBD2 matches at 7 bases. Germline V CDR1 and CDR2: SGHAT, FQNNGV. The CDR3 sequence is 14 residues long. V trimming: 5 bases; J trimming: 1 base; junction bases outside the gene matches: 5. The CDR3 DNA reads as TGTGCCAGCAGCCCCGCGGGAGCTTCCTACGAGCAGTACTTC. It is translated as CASSPAGASYEQYF.

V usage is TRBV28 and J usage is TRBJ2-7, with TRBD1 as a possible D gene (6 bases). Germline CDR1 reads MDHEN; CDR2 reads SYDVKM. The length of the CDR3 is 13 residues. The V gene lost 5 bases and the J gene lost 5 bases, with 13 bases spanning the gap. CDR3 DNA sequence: TGTGCCAGCAGTCCCCCGTACAGGGACGAGCAGTACTTC. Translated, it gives CASSPPYRDEQYF.

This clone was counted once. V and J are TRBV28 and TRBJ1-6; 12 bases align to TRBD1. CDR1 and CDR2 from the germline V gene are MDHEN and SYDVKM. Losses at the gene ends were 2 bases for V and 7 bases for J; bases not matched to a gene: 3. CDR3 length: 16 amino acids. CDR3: CASSLRDRGLNSPLHF. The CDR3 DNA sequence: TGTGCCAGCAGTTTACGGGACAGGGGGCTGAATTCACCCCTCCACTTT.

CDR3 sequence reads: CAVDSGMNTEAFF. CDR3 nucleotides: TGTGCCGTAGACAGTGGCATGAACACTGAAGCTTTCTTT. The rearrangement links TRBV6-1 to TRBJ1-1, with a possible D match to TRBD1 (5 bases). CDR3 length: 13 amino acids. Germline V lookup: CDR1 MNHNS, CDR2 SASEGT. Deletions cut 11 bases from V and 0 bases from J, with 13 bases between.

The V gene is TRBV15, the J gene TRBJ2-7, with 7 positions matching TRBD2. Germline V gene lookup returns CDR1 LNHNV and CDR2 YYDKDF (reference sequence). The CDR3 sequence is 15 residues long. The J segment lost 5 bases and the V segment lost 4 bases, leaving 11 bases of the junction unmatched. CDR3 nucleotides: TGTGCCACCAGCATCCTAGCGGATCCCATTGACGAGCAGTACTTC. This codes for CATSILADPIDEQYF.